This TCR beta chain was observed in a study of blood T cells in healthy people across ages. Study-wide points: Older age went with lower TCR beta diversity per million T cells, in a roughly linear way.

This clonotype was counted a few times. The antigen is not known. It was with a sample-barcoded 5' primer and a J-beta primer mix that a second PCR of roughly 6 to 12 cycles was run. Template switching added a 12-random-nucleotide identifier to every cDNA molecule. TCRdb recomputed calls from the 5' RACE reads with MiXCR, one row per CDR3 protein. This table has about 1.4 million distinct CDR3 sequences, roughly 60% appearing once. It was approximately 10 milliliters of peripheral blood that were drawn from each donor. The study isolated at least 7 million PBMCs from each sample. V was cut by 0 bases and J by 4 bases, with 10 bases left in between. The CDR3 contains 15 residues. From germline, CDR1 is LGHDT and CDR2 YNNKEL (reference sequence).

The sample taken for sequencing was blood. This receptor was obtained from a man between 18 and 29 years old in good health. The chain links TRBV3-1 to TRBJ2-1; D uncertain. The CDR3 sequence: CASSQDPGTYNEQFF. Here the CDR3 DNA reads TGTGCCAGCAGCCAAGATCCGGGCACTTACAATGAGCAGTTCTTC.